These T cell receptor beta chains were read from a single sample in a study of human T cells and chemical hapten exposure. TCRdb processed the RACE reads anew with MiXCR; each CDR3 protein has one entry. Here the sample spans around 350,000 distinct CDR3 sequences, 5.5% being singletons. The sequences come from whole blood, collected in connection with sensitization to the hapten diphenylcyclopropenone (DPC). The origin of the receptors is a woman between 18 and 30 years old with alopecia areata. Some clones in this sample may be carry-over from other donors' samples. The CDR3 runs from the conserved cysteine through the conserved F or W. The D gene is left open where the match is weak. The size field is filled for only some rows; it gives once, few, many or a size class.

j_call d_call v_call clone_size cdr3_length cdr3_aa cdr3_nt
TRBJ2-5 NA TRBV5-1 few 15 CASSLGGTQQETQYF TGCGCCAGCAGCTTGGGAGGGACACAGCAAGAGACCCAGTACTTC
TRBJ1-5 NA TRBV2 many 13 CASSAIGNQPQHF TGTGCCAGCAGTGCCATTGGCAATCAGCCCCAGCATTTT
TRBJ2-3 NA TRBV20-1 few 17 CSARIPGRLGGTDTQYF TGCAGTGCTAGAATCCCCGGACGATTAGGTGGCACAGATACGCAGTATTTT
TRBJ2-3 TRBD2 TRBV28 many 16 CASSLRLAVNTDTQYF TGTGCCAGCAGTTTGCGACTAGCGGTGAACACAGATACGCAGTATTTT
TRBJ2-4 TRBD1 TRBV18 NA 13 CASSPGTENIQYF TGTGCCAGCTCACCCGGGACAGAAAACATTCAGTACTTC
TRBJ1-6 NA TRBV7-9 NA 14 CASSLAGGESPLHF TGTGCCAGCAGCTTAGCAGGGGGTGAATCACCCCTCCACTTT
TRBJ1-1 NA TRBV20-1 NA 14 CSARAAGGEWEAFF TGCAGTGCTAGAGCCGCCGGGGGTGAGTGGGAAGCTTTCTTT
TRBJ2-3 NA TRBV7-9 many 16 CASSLVLGAAGDTQYF TGTGCCAGCAGCTTAGTACTAGGAGCAGCGGGCGATACGCAGTATTTT
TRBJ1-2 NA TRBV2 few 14 CASTLEGGSTGYTF TGTGCCAGCACCCTCGAGGGGGGTTCCACGGGCTACACCTTC
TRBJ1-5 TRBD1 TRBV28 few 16 CASSLGRTGGYQPQHF TGTGCCAGCAGTTTAGGCCGGACAGGGGGCTATCAGCCCCAGCATTTT
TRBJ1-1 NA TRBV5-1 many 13 CASRTGWNTEAFF TGCGCCAGCAGGACAGGATGGAACACTGAAGCTTTCTTT
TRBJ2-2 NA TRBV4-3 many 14 CASSQGLITGELFF TGCGCCAGCAGCCAGGGGCTAATCACCGGGGAGCTGTTTTTT
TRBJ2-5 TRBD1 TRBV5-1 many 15 CASSLAGTVQETQYF TGCGCCAGCAGCTTGGCCGGGACAGTCCAAGAGACCCAGTACTTC
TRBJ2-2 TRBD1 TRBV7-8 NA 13 CASSTRQGRELFF TGTGCCAGCAGCACCCGACAGGGGAGGGAGCTGTTTTTT
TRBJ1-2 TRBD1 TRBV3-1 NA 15 CASSHQDRGNYGYTF TGTGCCAGCAGCCACCAGGACAGGGGGAACTATGGCTACACCTTC
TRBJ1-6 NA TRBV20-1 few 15 CSAQPLRPYNSPLHF TGCAGTGCTCAACCCCTACGTCCCTATAATTCACCCCTCCACTTT